These 15 T cell receptor beta chains were sequenced from one sample in a study of blood T cell repertoires in COVID-19. TCRdb's copy holds only in-frame clones and misses some; the assay was immunoSEQ multiplex PCR. The profile shows around 280,000 clones, almost 90% of them singletons. Sequencing used peripheral blood. Source of these receptors: a woman in her thirties with COVID-19, enrolled during active disease.

The genes are TRBV6-5 and TRBJ2-5, with 8 nucleotides matching TRBD1. There are 14 residues in the CDR3. The ends lost 4 bases at V and 4 bases at J; junction bases unmatched: 5. CDR1 is MNHEY, CDR2 SVGAGI, per germline. The CDR3 region is CASSLLQGVETQYF. CDR3 in DNA: TGTGCCAGCAGTTTACTACAGGGGGTAGAGACCCAGTACTTC.

This sequence joins TRBV7-8 and TRBJ2-3; 11 nucleotides line up with TRBD2. V dropped 3 bases and J dropped 0; count of bases not matched to a gene: 8. This CDR3 contains 18 residues. Germline V gene lookup returns CDR1 SGHVS and CDR2 FQNEAQ. This CDR3 is CASSLGLAEYTSTDTQYF. In DNA, the CDR3 is TGTGCCAGCAGCTTGGGACTAGCGGAGTACACTAGCACAGATACGCAGTATTTT.

This clone has a handful of counts. The gene calls are TRBV11-2 and TRBJ2-5, with D unclear. CDR3 length equals 14 residues. V lost 5 bases to trimming and J lost 4 bases, with 14 bases between them. Germline loops: CDR1 SGHAT, CDR2 FQNNGV. DNA for the CDR3: TGTGCCAGCAGCCCAAATGATATGAGAGAGACCCAGTACTTC. Translated: CASSPNDMRETQYF.

CDR3 DNA sequence: TGTGCCAGCAGTTTCCCCCCGTTTGCTTTCTTT. Translating gives CASSFPPFAFF. The chain uses TRBV6-2 or TRBV6-3 and TRBJ1-1; no clear D. V was pared by 4 bases and J by 11 bases, with 11 bases between. The CDR3 loop spans 11 amino acids. Per the germline V gene, CDR1 is MNHEY and CDR2 is SVGEGT.

The chain combines TRBV6-5 with TRBJ1-5; D remains unclear. Germline CDR1 reads MNHEY; CDR2 reads SVGAGI. This CDR3 is built from 14 residues. V was cut by 0 bases and J by 8 bases, with 11 bases left in between. Here the CDR3 reads CASSYSEGVEPQHF. The DNA for the CDR3 is TGTGCCAGCAGTTACTCGGAGGGTGTGGAGCCCCAGCATTTT.

The J gene is TRBJ1-2, the V gene TRBV6-1; TRBD1 agrees at 8 bases. The CDR3 has 15 residues. Germline CDR1 is MNHNS and CDR2 is SASEGT. V dropped 2 bases and J dropped 8; count of bases not matched to a gene: 10. The CDR3 nucleotides read TGTGCCAGCAGTGAAAGACCCGGACAGGGCTCCGGCTACACCTTC. As protein: CASSERPGQGSGYTF.

The chain carries TRBV9 and TRBJ2-1; 8 positions match TRBD2. The CDR3 sequence is 16 residues long. Germline V CDR1 and CDR2: SGDLS, YYNGEE. Trimming took 3 bases from V and 10 from J; bases not matched to a gene: 15. CDR3 bases: TGTGCCAGCAGCGCGGGAGCGGGAGCGCTCGGGTACGAGCAGTTCTTC. Translation gives CASSAGAGALGYEQFF.

V and J are TRBV7-9 and TRBJ2-7, with a tentative D call TRBD1 (5 bases). V dropped 7 bases and J dropped 7 bases, with 17 bases sitting between them. The CDR3 runs to 13 residues. Germline V gene data show CDR1 as SEHNR and CDR2 as FQNEAQ (reference sequence). The CDR3 protein is CASTSGLGAEQYF. The CDR3 DNA sequence: TGTGCCAGCACCTCAGGGCTTGGGGCAGAGCAGTACTTC.

The chain carries TRBV7-8 and TRBJ2-1; a weak D match, TRBD2 (7 bases). The CDR3 loop spans 14 amino acids. Trimming removed 5 bases at V and 3 bases at J, with 11 bases between. Per germline, CDR1 SGHVS and CDR2 FQNEAQ. For the CDR3, the DNA is TGTGCCAGCAGCATGGGAGGGGGCTACAATGAGCAGTTCTTC. This codes for CASSMGGGYNEQFF.

The sample holds one count of this clone. The V call is TRBV2, the J call TRBJ1-5; the match to TRBD1 covers 8 bases. This CDR3 is built from 16 residues. Trimming removed 6 bases from V and 0 bases from J; junction bases left unmatched: 7. In germline, CDR1 is SNHLY, CDR2 FYNNEI. The CDR3 DNA reads TGTGCCAGCAGCGGGGACAGGAGATCTAGCAATCAGCCCCAGCATTTT. Encoded protein: CASSGDRRSSNQPQHF.

The sample holds one count of this clone. The chain couples TRBV29-1 to TRBJ2-1; 10 nucleotides align to TRBD2. After removal of 6 bases from V and 0 bases from J, the junction contained 2 bases not matched to a gene. The CDR3 consists of 14 residues. The V gene's germline CDR1 is SQVTM and CDR2 ANQGSEA. In DNA form, the CDR3 reads TGCAGCGTGGCTAGCGGGAGCTCCTACAATGAGCAGTTCTTC. Its protein is CSVASGSSYNEQFF.

This sequence joins TRBV21-1 and TRBJ1-4; TRBD1 reflects the table's D call only, with no check against the DNA. TRBV21-1 has pseudogene status. The CDR3 is 18 residues long. The CDR3 nucleotides read TGTGCCAGCAGCAAAGGATGCGGACAGGCGGTAGGTAATGAAAAACTGTTTTTT. This sequence encodes CASSKGCGQAVGNEKLFF.

The chain links TRBV27 to TRBJ1-1, with 7 positions matching TRBD1. Germline assignment: CDR1 MNHEY and CDR2 SMNVEV (reference sequence). This CDR3 has 14 amino acids. The V and J ends lost 7 bases and 0 bases, in that order; junction bases with no gene match: 5. This CDR3 reads CASKSRGVNTEAFF. CDR3 in DNA: TGTGCCAGCAAAAGCAGGGGGGTGAACACTGAAGCTTTCTTT.

The chain combines TRBV7-8 with TRBJ2-4; TRBD1 is a possible D gene (6 bases). Germline CDR1 SGHVS, CDR2 FQNEAQ. V gave up 5 bases and J gave up 4 bases, with 15 bases separating them. The CDR3 is made up of 15 amino acids. The chain's CDR3 is CASSARGTFKNIQYF. As DNA, the CDR3 is TGTGCCAGCAGCGCACGTGGGACATTTAAAAACATTCAGTACTTC.

This chain connects TRBV10-1 to TRBJ2-7, with D possibly being TRBD1 (6 bases). The CDR3 runs to 15 residues. V shed 3 bases and J shed 6 bases, with 18 bases lying between them. CDR1 and CDR2 (germline): WNHNN, SYGVQD (reference sequence). Written as DNA, the CDR3 is TGCGCCAGCAGTGAACAGGACAGTGGGTTAGGCGAGCAGTACTTC. Protein sequence: CASSEQDSGLGEQYF.